This entry lists 16 T cell receptor beta chains sequenced from one sample in a study of blood T cells in healthy people across ages. A J-beta primer mix and a sample-barcoded 5' primer were used in a second PCR of roughly 6 to 11 cycles. TCRdb ran MiXCR on the 5' RACE reads and lists one entry per CDR3 protein. Altogether around 780,000 distinct CDR3 sequences are present, about 26% being singletons, with the ten largest covering around 3%. These data also formed part of another study, on T cells of mothers and their children.

The specimen was blood. All receptors come from a boy aged 5-17 years in good health.

Note on this clonotype: One junction end does not reproduce the germline sequence, and a read error may be involved. The J gene is TRBJ2-1, the V gene TRBV7-2; 7 nucleotides agree with TRBD1. Germline V gene data show CDR1 as SGHTA and CDR2 as FQGNSA. CDR3 length: 13 amino acids. This CDR3 is CASSSFSTGLMPF. The CDR3 bases are TGTGCCAGCAGCTCCTTCTCGACAGGGTTAATGCCCTTC.

The chain has TRBV2 and TRBJ1-2; TRBD1 is a possible D gene (5 bases). This CDR3 has 12 residues. V lost 4 bases, J lost 11 bases, and 14 bases lay in between. CDR1 SNHLY and CDR2 FYNNEI come from the germline V gene. The CDR3, as DNA: TGTGCCAGCAGTGTCAGGGCGTCTGGTTACACCTTC. It yields the protein CASSVRASGYTF.

CDR3 sequence: CASSLLIDRVGSYEQYF. As DNA, the CDR3 is TGTGCCAGCAGCCTCCTGATCGACAGGGTAGGATCCTACGAGCAGTACTTC. J is TRBJ2-7 and V is TRBV5-5; 7 bases map to TRBD1. The CDR3 runs 17 residues. Germline CDR1 SGHKS, CDR2 YYEKEE (reference sequence). Trimming removed 4 bases from V and 1 base from J; junction bases left unmatched: 14.

This rearrangement joins TRBV5-1 to TRBJ2-7; possibly TRBD1 or TRBD2 for D (5 bases each). The CDR3 is 16 residues long. Germline CDR1 reads SGHRS; CDR2 reads YFSETQ. Trimming pared 1 base from V and 2 bases from J, leaving 16 bases between. The CDR3 region is CASSLIGTNGAYEQYF. DNA for the CDR3: TGCGCCAGCAGCTTGATCGGGACGAACGGGGCCTACGAGCAGTACTTC.

The V call is TRBV12-3 or TRBV12-4, the J call TRBJ1-5; D is possibly TRBD1 (6 bases). V was shortened by 7 bases and J by 1 base, with 17 bases between the two germline ends. This CDR3 has 16 amino acids. Here the CDR3 reads CASNPGGTRSNQPQHF. CDR3 coding DNA: TGTGCCAGCAATCCGGGAGGGACACGAAGCAATCAGCCCCAGCATTTT.

This clonotype occurred a few times. The V and J genes are TRBV12-3 or TRBV12-4 and TRBJ1-1; 8 bases are a match to TRBD1. Trimming cost V 4 bases and J 3 bases; bases outside gene matches: 4. CDR3 length: 14 residues. The CDR3 reads CASSSRGLDTEAFF. In DNA form, the CDR3 reads TGTGCCAGCAGTTCCAGGGGGCTAGACACTGAAGCTTTCTTT.

This clonotype was recorded a few times. The chain combines TRBV10-3 with TRBJ1-1; D is possibly TRBD1 (5 bases). Trimming removed 7 bases at V and 1 base at J, with 7 bases between. The CDR3 runs to 12 residues. CDR1 and CDR2 (germline): ENHRY, SYGVKD. The CDR3: CAITGQNTEAFF. The CDR3, as DNA: TGTGCCATCACCGGACAGAACACTGAAGCTTTCTTT.

This chain uses TRBV29-1 with TRBJ1-1; weak D call: TRBD1 (5 bases). The germline V gene encodes CDR1 SQVTM and CDR2 ANQGSEA. Trimming took 1 base from V and 5 from J, leaving 11 bases between them. This CDR3 has 13 residues. The CDR3 bases are TGCAGCGTTGAAGTGGGCCGACAGACTGAAGCTTTCTTT. It yields the protein CSVEVGRQTEAFF.

The table lists this clonotype with a few counts. The chain recombines TRBV5-1 with TRBJ1-4, with a weak D call TRBD1 (5 bases). V lost 7 bases to trimming and J lost 3 bases, with 10 bases between them. From germline, CDR1 is SGHRS and CDR2 YFSETQ. There are 13 residues in the CDR3. CDR3 DNA: TGCGCCAGCCGGACACCCTCTAATGAAAAACTGTTTTTT. It is translated as CASRTPSNEKLFF.

In this sample, this clonotype turned up many times. The rearrangement joins TRBV11-2 to TRBJ2-1; perhaps TRBD1 as D (5 bases). Looked up from germline, CDR1 is SGHAT and CDR2 is FQNNGV. Trimming left V 5 bases short and J 0 bases short, with 11 bases between. This CDR3 has 15 residues. The CDR3 sequence: CASSASTGSYNEQFF. In nucleotides, the CDR3 is TGTGCCAGCAGCGCCTCTACAGGCTCCTACAATGAGCAGTTCTTC.

The chain couples TRBV7-8 to TRBJ2-3; D unclear. The CDR3 has 13 residues. Trimming removed 8 bases at V and 4 bases at J, with 13 bases between. The germline V gene encodes CDR1 SGHVS and CDR2 FQNEAQ. This CDR3 is CASGLPGSDTQYF. CDR3 coding DNA: TGTGCCAGCGGGCTTCCGGGTTCAGATACGCAGTATTTT.

The V gene is TRBV20-1, the J gene TRBJ1-4; the D is unclear. CDR3 size: 11 residues. The germline CDR1 and CDR2 sequences are DFQATT and SNEGSKA (reference sequence). The germline V and J ends were trimmed by 4 bases and 6 bases, with 6 bases remaining between them. The CDR3 bases are TGCAGTGCTAAGAGGGATGAAAAACTGTTTTTT. Its translation: CSAKRDEKLFF.

V gene TRBV15 combines with J gene TRBJ2-5, with TRBD2 identical over 8 bases. Germline V CDR1 and CDR2: LNHNV, YYDKDF (reference sequence). After removal of 5 bases from V and 5 bases from J, the junction contained 10 bases not matched to a gene. This CDR3 is 15 amino acids long. The chain's CDR3 is CATSWRGGPRETQYF. In nucleotides, the CDR3 is TGTGCCACCAGCTGGCGCGGGGGGCCCCGGGAGACCCAGTACTTC. Complete variable domain (other parts from reference TRBV15 and TRBJ2-5): DAMVIQNPRYQVTQFGKPVTLSCSQTLNHNVMYWYQQKSSQAPKLLFHYYDKDFNNEADTPDNFQSRRPNTSFCFLDIRSPGLGDTAMYLCATSWRGGPRETQYFGPGTRLLVL.

The chain combines TRBV29-1 with TRBJ1-2; D call uncertain. This CDR3 contains 14 residues. Germline CDR1 SQVTM, CDR2 ANQGSEA. CDR3 bases: TGCACCTCAACGTCGGGCGGCGGGAACTATGGCTACACCTTC. Translated, it gives CTSTSGGGNYGYTF. The entire variable domain, with the rest obtained from reference TRBV29-1 and TRBJ1-2, is as follows: SAVISQKPSRDICQRGTSLTIQCQVDSQVTMMFWYRQQPGQSLTLIATANQGSEATYESGFVIDKFPISRPNLTFSTLTVSNMSPEDSSIYLCTSTSGGGNYGYTFGSGTRLTVV.

The chain combines TRBV28 with TRBJ1-2, with D possibly matching TRBD1 (6 bases). V was trimmed by 5 bases and J by 4 bases, leaving 23 bases between them. Germline CDR1 MDHEN, CDR2 SYDVKM. CDR3 length: 17 amino acids. CDR3 DNA: TGTGCCAGCAGTCTAACTCCGGGGGGGGGCGGCATCTATGGCTACACCTTC. It is translated as CASSLTPGGGGIYGYTF.

The chain recombines TRBV4-2 with TRBJ2-1; TRBD2 matches at 7 bases. Unmatched junction bases numbered 22, after V lost 1 base and J lost 10 bases. The CDR3 extends over 19 amino acids. The germline CDR1 and CDR2 sequences are LGHNA and YNFKEQ. As DNA, the CDR3 is TGTGCCAGCAGCCAAGTGGGAGGGCTTGGAGGGGCTAGGGAGGGAGAGCAGTTCTTC. Translated: CASSQVGGLGGAREGEQFF.